Listed here is a single T cell receptor beta chain. Its antigen is not identified. As to treatment: around 19 received Ad26.COV2.S at low or high dose, single or two shots; a few received placebo; per-sample allocation not given. Repertoires come from day 63 after the first vaccine or placebo injection. This sample stems from a study of Ad26.COV2.S vaccination and SARS-CoV-2 variants. Study-wide context: The vaccine Ad26.COV2.S was put into the muscle once, or twice with 56 days between. The study's findings and limits: Compared with placebo recipients, vaccine recipients had higher spike-specific TCR breadth. Responses of spike-specific T cells (both CD8+ and CD4+) reportedly showed substantial breadth after vaccination.

The protocol was immunoSEQ multiplex PCR, while the TCRdb copy is restricted to in-frame clones and leaves out a portion. The data contain roughly 420,000 clones, 88% of them singletons. This TCR was sampled from a person aged 18-60 years who received the Ad26.COV2.S COVID-19 vaccine or a placebo. Sequencing used peripheral blood, obtained in a trial of Ad26.COV2.S vaccine versus placebo.

Here the CDR3 reads CASSRNYEQYF. DNA of the CDR3: TGTGCCAGCAGTCGTAACTACGAGCAGTACTTC. The chain is built from TRBV5-6 and TRBJ2-7; the D is unclear. The CDR3 has 11 amino acids. The germline gives CDR1 SGHDT, CDR2 YYEEEE. V was shortened by 5 bases and J by 3 bases, with 6 bases between the two germline ends.